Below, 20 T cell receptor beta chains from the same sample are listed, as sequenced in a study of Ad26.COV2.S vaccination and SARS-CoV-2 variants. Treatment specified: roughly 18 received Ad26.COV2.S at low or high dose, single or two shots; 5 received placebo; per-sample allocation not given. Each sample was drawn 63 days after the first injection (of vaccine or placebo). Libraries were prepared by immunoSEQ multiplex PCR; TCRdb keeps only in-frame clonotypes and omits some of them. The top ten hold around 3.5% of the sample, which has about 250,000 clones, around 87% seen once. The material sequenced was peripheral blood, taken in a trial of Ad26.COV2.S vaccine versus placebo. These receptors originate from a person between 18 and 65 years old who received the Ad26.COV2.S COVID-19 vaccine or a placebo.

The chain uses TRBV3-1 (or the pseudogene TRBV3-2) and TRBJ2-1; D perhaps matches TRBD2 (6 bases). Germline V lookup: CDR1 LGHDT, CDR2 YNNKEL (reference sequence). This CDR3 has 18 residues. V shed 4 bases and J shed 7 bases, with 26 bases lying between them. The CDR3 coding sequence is TGTGCCAGCAGCCCCTTAAAAGCGGGCCCAAGTCGGGGAAATGAGCAGTTCTTC. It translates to CASSPLKAGPSRGNEQFF.

CDR3 in DNA: TGTGCCAGCAGTGGTGAGGGTACTAACTATGGCTACACCTTC. This encodes CASSGEGTNYGYTF. The rearrangement joins TRBV25-1 to TRBJ1-2, with D hard to call. Germline CDR1 and CDR2: MGHDK and SYGVNS. The V and J ends lost 4 bases and 0 bases respectively, with 9 bases between them. The CDR3 is 14 amino acids.

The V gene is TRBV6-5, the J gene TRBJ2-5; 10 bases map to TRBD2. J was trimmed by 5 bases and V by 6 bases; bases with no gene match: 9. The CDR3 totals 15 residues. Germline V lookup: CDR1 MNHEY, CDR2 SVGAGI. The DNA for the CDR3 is TGTGCCAGCAGCTCGTCTAGCGGGAGTTGGGAGACCCAGTACTTC. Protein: CASSSSSGSWETQYF.

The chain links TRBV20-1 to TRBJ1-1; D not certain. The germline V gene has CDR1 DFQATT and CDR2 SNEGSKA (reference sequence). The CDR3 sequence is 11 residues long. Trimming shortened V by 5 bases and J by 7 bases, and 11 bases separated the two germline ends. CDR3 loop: CSAPRVGEAFF. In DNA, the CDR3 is TGCAGTGCTCCAAGGGTCGGTGAAGCTTTCTTT.

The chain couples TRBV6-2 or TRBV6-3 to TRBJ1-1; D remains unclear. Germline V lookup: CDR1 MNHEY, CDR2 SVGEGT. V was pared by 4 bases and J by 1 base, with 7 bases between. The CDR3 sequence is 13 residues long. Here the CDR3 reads CASSSRPNTEAFF. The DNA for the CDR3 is TGTGCCAGCAGTTCCCGACCGAACACTGAAGCTTTCTTT.

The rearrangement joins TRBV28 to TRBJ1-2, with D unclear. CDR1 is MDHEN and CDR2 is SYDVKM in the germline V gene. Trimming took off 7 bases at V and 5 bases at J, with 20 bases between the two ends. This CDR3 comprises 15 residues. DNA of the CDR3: TGTGCCAGCATCTCCCAGGACGGGGTCGGATATGGCTACACCTTC. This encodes CASISQDGVGYGYTF.

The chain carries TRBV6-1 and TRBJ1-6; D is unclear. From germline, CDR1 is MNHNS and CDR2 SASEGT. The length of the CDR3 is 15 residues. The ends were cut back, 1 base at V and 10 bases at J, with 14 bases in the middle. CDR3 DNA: TGTGCCAGCAGTGAAGAAGGGAAGGGCCGATCACCCCTCCACTTT. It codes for CASSEEGKGRSPLHF.

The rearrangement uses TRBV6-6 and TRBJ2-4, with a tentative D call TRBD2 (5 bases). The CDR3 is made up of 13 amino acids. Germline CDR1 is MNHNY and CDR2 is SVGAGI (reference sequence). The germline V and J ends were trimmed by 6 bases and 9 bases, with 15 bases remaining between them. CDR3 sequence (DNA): TGTGCCAGCAGCCCTCGGCGAGAGGGCATTCAGTACTTC. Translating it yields CASSPRREGIQYF.

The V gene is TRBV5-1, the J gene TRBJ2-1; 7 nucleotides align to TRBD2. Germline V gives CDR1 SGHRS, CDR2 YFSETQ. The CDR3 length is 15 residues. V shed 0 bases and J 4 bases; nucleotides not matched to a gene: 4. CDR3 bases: TGCGCCAGCAGCTTGGGCCCAGCGGGGTACAATGAGCAGTTCTTC. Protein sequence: CASSLGPAGYNEQFF.

CDR3 nucleotides: TGCGCCAGCAGCTTGACCCCAGGAATCTCTGGAAACACCATATATTTT. It yields the protein CASSLTPGISGNTIYF. The rearrangement links TRBV5-1 to TRBJ1-3; D gene ambiguous. V gave up 1 base and J gave up 0 bases, with 11 bases separating them. Germline CDR1 and CDR2: SGHRS and YFSETQ. This CDR3 has 16 residues.

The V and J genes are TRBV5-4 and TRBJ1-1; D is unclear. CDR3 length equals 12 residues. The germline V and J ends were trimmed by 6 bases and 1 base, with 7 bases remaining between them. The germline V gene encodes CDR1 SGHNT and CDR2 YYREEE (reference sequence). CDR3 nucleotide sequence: TGTGCCAGCACGGAGGGGAACACTGAAGCTTTCTTT. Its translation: CASTEGNTEAFF.

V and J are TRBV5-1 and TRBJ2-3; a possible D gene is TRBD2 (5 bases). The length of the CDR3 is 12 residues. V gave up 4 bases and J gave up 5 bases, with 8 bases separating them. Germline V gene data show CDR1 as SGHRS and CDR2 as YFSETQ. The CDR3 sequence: CASSPRGDTQYF. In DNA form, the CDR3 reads TGCGCCAGCAGCCCCCGGGGAGATACGCAGTATTTT.

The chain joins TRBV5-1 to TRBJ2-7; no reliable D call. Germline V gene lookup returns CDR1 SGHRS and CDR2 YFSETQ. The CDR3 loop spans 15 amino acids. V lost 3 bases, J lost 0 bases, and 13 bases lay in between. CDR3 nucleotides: TGCGCCAGCAGCTGGGGTCTAGGAAACTCCTACGAGCAGTACTTC. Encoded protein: CASSWGLGNSYEQYF.

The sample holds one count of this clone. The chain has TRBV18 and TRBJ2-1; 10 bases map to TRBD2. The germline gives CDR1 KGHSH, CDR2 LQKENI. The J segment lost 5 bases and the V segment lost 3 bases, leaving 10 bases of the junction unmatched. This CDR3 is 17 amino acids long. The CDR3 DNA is TGTGCCAGCTCACCCCCAAGTAGCGGGGGGACGAACAATGAGCAGTTCTTC. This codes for CASSPPSSGGTNNEQFF.

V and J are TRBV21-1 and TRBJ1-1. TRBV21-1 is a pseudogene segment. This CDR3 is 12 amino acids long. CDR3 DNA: TGTGCCAGCAGCAACGGGGCAGCTGAAGCTTTCTTT. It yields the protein CASSNGAAEAFF.

The CDR3 DNA follows: TGTGCCAGCAGTTTCACCGGGACAGGGGACATTCAGTACTTC. It translates to CASSFTGTGDIQYF. The V and J genes are TRBV6-7 and TRBJ2-4; 10 bases match TRBD1. TRBV6-7 qualifies as an ORF whose function is uncertain. The CDR3 is 14 residues long. V gave up 4 bases and J gave up 8 bases; unmatched junction bases: 5.

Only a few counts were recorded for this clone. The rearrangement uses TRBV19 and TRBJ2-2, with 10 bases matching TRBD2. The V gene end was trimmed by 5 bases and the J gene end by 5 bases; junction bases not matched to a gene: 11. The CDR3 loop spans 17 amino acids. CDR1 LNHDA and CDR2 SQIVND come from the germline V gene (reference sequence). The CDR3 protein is CASSGPAGGPGTGELFF. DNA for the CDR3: TGTGCCAGTAGTGGTCCAGCGGGAGGGCCAGGAACCGGGGAGCTGTTTTTT.

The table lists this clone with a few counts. The CDR3 sequence: CAWSVSGDEQFF. The CDR3 nucleotides are TGTGCCTGGAGTGTATCGGGAGATGAGCAGTTCTTC. The chain has TRBV30 and TRBJ2-1; the D gene is possibly TRBD2 (6 bases). There are 12 residues in the CDR3. V lost 0 bases and J lost 8, with 8 bases in between. From germline, CDR1 is GTSNPN and CDR2 SVGIG (reference sequence).

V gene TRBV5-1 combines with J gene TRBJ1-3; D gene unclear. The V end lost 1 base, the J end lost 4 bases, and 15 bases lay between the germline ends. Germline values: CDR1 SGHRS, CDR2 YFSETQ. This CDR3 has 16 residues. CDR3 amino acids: CASSLFGPQVGNTIYF. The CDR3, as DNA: TGCGCCAGCAGCTTGTTCGGGCCTCAGGTCGGAAACACCATATATTTT.

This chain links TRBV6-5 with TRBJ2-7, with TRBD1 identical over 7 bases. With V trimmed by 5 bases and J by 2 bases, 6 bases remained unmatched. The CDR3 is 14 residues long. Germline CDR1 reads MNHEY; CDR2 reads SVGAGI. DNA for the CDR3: TGTGCCAGCAGTATTACAGGGGCGACCTACGAGCAGTACTTC. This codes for CASSITGATYEQYF.